This T cell receptor beta chain was sequenced for a study of T-cell memory formation after mild COVID-19. General study points: Clones which contracted sat mainly in CM and EM if CD4+, and in EMRA if CD8+. Cross-reactive memory seemingly joined, as some responding clones were found in pre-infection memory.

Each CDR3 protein gets one entry after TCRdb re-called the 5' RACE reads with MiXCR. Of 50,000 or so distinct CDR3 sequences in the sample, approximately 9% were seen once. Remarks on this clonotype: Its target is not known.

The CDR3 length is 15 residues. Trimming took 5 bases from V and 1 from J, leaving 11 bases between them. In germline, CDR1 is MNHNY, CDR2 SVGAGI (reference sequence). This TCR derives from an adult woman who had mild COVID-19 (a few samples of this study predate the infection). Cell type and time point are not known. This chain uses TRBV6-6 with TRBJ2-2, with D tentatively TRBD2 (5 bases). The sequenced sample was PBMCs or a T cell subset sorted from them (not recorded which). The CDR3 is CASSHTGKNTGELFF. CDR3 DNA: TGTGCCAGCAGTCACACGGGGAAGAACACCGGGGAGCTGTTTTTT.